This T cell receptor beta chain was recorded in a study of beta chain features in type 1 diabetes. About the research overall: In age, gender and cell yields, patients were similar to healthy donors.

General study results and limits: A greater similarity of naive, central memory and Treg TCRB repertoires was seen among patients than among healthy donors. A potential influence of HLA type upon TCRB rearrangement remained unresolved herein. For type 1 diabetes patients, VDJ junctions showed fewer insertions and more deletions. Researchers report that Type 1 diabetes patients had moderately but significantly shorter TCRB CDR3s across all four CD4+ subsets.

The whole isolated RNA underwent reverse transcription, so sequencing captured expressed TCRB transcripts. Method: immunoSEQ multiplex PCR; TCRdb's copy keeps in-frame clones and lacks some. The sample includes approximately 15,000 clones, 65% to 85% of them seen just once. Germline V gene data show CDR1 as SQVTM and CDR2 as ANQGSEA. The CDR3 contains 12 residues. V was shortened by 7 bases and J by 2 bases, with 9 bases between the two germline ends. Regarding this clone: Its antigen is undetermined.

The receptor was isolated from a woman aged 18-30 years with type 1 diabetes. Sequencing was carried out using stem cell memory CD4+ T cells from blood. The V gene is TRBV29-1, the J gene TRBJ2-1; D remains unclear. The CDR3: CSAKRPYNEQFF. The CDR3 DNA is TGCAGCGCAAAGAGGCCCTACAATGAGCAGTTCTTC.